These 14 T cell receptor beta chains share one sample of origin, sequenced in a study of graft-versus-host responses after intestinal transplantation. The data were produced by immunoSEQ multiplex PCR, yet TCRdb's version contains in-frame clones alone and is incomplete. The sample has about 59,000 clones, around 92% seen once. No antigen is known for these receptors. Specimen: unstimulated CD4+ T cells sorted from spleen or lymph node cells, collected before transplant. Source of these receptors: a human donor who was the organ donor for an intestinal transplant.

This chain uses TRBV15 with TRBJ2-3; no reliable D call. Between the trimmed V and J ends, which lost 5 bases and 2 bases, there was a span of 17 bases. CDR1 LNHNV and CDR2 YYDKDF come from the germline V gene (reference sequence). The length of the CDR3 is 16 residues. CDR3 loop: CATSWAARRFTDTQYF. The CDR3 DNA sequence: TGTGCCACCAGCTGGGCAGCCCGACGGTTCACAGATACGCAGTATTTT.

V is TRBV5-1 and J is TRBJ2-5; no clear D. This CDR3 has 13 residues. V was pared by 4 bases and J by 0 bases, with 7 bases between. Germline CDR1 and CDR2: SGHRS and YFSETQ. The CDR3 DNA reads TGCGCCAGCAGCCAAGAGTACCAAGAGACCCAGTACTTC. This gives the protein CASSQEYQETQYF.

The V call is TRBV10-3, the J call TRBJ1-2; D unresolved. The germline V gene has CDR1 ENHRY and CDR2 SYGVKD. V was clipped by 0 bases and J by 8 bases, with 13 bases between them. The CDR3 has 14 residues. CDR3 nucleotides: TGTGCCATCAGTGAGTCGAATTCTCAAGGAGGCTACACCTTC. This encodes CAISESNSQGGYTF.

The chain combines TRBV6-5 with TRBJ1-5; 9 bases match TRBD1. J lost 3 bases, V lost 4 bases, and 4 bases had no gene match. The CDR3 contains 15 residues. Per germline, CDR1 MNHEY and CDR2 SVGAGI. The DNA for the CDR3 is TGTGCCAGCAGTTTTACAGGGGGCCCCAATCAGCCCCAGCATTTT. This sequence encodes CASSFTGGPNQPQHF.

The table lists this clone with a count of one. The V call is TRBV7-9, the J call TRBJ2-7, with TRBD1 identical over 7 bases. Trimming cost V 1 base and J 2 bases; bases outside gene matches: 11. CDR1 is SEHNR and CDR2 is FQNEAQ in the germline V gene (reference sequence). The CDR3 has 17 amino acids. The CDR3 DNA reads TGTGCCAGCAGCTTAGATAGTTGGCAGGGGGTCACCTACGAGCAGTACTTC. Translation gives CASSLDSWQGVTYEQYF.

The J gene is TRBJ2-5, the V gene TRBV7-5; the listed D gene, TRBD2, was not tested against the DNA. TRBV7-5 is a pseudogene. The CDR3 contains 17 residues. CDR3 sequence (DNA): TGTGCCAGAAGCCCCCCTAGCGGGGCAAACCCCACGGAGACCCAGTACTTC. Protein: CARSPPSGANPTETQYF.

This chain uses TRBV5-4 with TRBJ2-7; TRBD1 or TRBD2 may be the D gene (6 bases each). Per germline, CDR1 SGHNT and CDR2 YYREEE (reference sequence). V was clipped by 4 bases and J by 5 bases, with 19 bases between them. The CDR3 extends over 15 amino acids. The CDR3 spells CASSADRPGLHEQYF. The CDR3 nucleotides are TGTGCCAGCAGCGCAGACAGGCCCGGACTACACGAGCAGTACTTC.

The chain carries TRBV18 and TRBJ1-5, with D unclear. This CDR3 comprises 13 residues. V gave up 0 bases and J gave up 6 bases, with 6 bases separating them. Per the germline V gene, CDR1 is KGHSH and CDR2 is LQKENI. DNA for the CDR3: TGTGCCAGCTCACCACCGGGAGGTCAGCCCCAGCATTTT. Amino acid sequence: CASSPPGGQPQHF.

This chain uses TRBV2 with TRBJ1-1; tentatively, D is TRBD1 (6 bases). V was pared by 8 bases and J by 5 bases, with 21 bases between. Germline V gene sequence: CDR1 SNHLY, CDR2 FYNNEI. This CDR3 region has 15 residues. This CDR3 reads CASLIGGQVWTEAFF. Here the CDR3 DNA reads TGTGCCAGCCTAATCGGGGGGCAGGTTTGGACTGAAGCTTTCTTT. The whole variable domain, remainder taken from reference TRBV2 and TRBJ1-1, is EPEVTQTPSHQVTQMGQEVILRCVPISNHLYFYWYRQILGQKVEFLVSFYNNEISEKSEIFDDQFSVERPDGSNFTLKIRSTKLEDSAMYFCASLIGGQVWTEAFFGQGTRLTVV.

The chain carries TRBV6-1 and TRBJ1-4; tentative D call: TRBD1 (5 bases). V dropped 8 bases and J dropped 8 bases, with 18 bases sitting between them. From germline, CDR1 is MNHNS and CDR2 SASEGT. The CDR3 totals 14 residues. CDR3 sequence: CASSPPGGREKLFF. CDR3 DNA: TGTGCCAGCTCCCCCCCGGGGGGTCGGGAAAAACTGTTTTTT.

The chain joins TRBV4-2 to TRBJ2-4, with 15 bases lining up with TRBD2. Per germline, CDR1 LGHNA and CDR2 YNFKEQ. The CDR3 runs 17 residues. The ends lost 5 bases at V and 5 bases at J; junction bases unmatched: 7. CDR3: CASSSRTSGGAENIQYF. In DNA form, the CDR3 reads TGTGCCAGCAGCTCCCGGACTAGCGGGGGGGCCGAAAACATTCAGTACTTC.

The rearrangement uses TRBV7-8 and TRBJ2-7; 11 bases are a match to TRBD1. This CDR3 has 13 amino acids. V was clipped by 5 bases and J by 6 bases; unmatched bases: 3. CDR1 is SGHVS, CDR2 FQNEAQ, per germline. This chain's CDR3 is CASSTGQGGEQYF. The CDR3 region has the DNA TGTGCCAGCAGCACGGGACAGGGGGGCGAGCAGTACTTC.

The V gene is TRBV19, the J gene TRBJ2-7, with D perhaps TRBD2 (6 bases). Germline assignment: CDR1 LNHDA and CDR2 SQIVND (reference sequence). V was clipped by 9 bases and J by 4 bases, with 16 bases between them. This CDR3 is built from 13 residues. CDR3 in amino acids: CASARDGLYEQYF. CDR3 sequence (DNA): TGTGCCAGCGCCAGGGACGGACTATACGAGCAGTACTTC.

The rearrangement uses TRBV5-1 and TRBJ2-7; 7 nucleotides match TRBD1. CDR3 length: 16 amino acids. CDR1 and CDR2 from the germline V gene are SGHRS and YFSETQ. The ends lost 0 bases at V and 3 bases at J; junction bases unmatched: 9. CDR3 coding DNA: TGCGCCAGCAGCTTGGCCGGTATTACAGGGGACTACGAGCAGTACTTC. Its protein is CASSLAGITGDYEQYF.